This TCR beta chain is from a study of blood T cell repertoires in COVID-19 (dated by TCRdb to 2020 to 2022). Broadly, across the study: Collaborator samples came from the United States, Italy and Spain and covered acute and convalescent phases of COVID-19. A de-identified subject ID, COVID-19 status, age in years and sex were almost always included in the sample metadata. The samples were drawn from the first 160 participants of the ongoing ImmuneRACE study and from over 950 subjects provided by 6 global collaborators. HLA class I and class II types, where available, came from metadata supplied by the sample provider rather than from assay-based typing. The repertoires were released in a freely available public database intended as a resource for research on the immune response to SARS-CoV-2. The dataset comprised deeply sampled blood TCRbeta repertoires from subjects exposed to, actively infected with, or recovered from COVID-19. The prospective study material was composed of cDNA or gDNA derived from T cells, B-cell-depleted T cells, or PBMCs. On the study overall, not on this receptor specifically: How much clinical and demographic metadata was included differed by source and by participant, and the metadata was provided uncurated.

V is trimmed back by 6 bases and J by 2 bases, and the junction contains 5 bases that no gene match accounts for. CDR1 and CDR2 (SGHVS, FQNEAQ) derive from the germline V gene. There are 15 amino acids in the CDR3, from cysteine to phenylalanine inclusive. Of all the DNA, just the CDR3 is kept, 45 bases in frame from base 1. TCRbeta CDR3 regions were amplified from genomic DNA using the immunoSEQ Assay, a bias-controlled multiplex PCR. On the study's bioinformatics: The number of nucleated cells in each sample was estimated from the amplification of reference gene primers within the assay. To quantify the absolute abundance of each unique TCRbeta CDR3 rearrangement, sequence reads were collapsed and filtered. For each sample, productive Simpson clonality was calculated as the square root of Simpson's diversity index over productive rearrangements. TCRdb obtained this table from immuneACCESS and retained in-frame rearrangements with V and J assigned. These tables miss some clones; where compared with another copy, unresolved V genes account for less than half of the shortfall, and the remainder is unexplained. That table supplies the V and J calls and clone size; D and trimming were determined from the DNA. This sample is represented by 180,000 or so clones; roughly 86% of them were singletons. Together, the top ten hold 7% of the sample.

Only a few counts were recorded for this clone. The specificity of this receptor is unknown. No much larger clone is present one base from it, and per-base qualities are unavailable. Collaborating institutions collected whole blood in K2EDTA tubes following their own protocols. Collaborator samples were shipped for TCRbeta analysis as frozen whole blood, isolated PBMCs, or DNA extracted from either sample type. Input material: peripheral blood. The chain is assembled from TRBV7-8 and TRBJ1-3, and 9 junction bases match TRBD1. The receptor's source is a woman of 80 years or more in a cohort sampled during active or convalescent COVID-19. The CDR3 is CASRPTGGPGNTIYF. In nucleotides, the sequence is TGTGCCAGCAGACCAACAGGGGGCCCTGGAAACACCATATATTTT.